This T cell receptor (beta chain) is from a study of T cell changes during pregnancy in multiple sclerosis. Germline V gene sequence: CDR1 SGHRS, CDR2 YFSETQ. CDR3 length equals 12 residues. Remarks on this clone: Compared with germline, one end of the junction differs, possibly owing to a read error.

The repertoire was sequenced with immunoSEQ multiplex PCR; TCRdb's copy has only in-frame clones and lacks some. This sample has about 93,000 clones, with 75% to 95% found just once. The receptor was derived from a female donor with multiple sclerosis, enrolled in a pregnancy study. Source: peripheral blood, taken before pregnancy. The V gene is TRBV5-1, the J gene TRBJ2-1; TRBD2 aligns across 12 bases. CDR3 bases: TGCGCCAGCAGCGACCGACTAGCGGGAGTGCTCTTC. This encodes CASSDRLAGVLF.